The T cell receptor beta chain under discussion was sequenced for a study of beta chain features in type 1 diabetes. Since all of the isolated RNA was reverse transcribed, expressed TCRB transcripts were what got sequenced. Averages about a million reads characterized the stem cell-like memory T cell samples. Measured with immunoSEQ multiplex PCR; TCRdb has only the in-frame clones, and not every one. The sample has roughly 120,000 clones; approximately 39% are singletons. This clone was seen only a few times. Its target is not known. The sample contains more than one DNA sequence encoding this CDR3. Germline V gives CDR1 SGHRS, CDR2 YFSETQ. The CDR3 spans 14 residues. The junction had 3 bases not matched to a gene; V was cut back by 3 bases and J by 5 bases. General study points: Researchers could not determine here whether HLA type influences TCRB rearrangement. The naive, central memory and Treg TCRB repertoires of patients appeared to be more similar to one another than those of healthy donors. Cells expressing TCR highly could be over-represented by cDNA sequencing.

This clonotype originated in a woman aged 18 to 35 in good health. Sequencing input: stem cell memory CD4+ T cells from blood. The chain couples TRBV5-1 to TRBJ2-3, with 10 bases identical to TRBD1. The DNA of the CDR3 is TGCGCCAGCAGCTATGGACAGGGGGGAGATACGCAGTATTTT. Protein: CASSYGQGGDTQYF.